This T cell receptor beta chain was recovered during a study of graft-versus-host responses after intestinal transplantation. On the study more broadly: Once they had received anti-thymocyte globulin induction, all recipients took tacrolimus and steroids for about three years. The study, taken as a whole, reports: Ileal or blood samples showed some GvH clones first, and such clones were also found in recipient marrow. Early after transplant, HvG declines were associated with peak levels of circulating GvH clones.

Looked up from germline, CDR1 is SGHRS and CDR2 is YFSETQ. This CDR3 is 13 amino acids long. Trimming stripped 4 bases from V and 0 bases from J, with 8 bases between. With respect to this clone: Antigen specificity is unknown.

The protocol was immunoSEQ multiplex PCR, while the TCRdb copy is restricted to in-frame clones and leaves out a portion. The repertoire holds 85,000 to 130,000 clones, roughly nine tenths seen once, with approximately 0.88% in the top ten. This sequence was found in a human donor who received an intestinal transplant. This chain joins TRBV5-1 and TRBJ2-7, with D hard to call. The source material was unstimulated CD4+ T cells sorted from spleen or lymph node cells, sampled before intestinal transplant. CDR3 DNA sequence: TGCGCCAGCAGCCCAATCAGCTCCTACGAGCAGTACTTC. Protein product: CASSPISSYEQYF.